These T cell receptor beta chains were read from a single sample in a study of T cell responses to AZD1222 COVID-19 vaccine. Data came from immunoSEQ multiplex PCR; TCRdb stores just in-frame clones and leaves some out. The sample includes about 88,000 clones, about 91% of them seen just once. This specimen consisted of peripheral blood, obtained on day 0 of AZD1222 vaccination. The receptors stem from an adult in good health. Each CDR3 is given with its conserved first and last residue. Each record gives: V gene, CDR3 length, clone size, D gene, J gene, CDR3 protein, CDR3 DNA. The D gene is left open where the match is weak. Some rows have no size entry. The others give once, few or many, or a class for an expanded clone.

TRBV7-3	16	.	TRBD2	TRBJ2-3	CASRAGTSGSADTQYF	TGTGCCAGCAGGGCCGGGACTAGCGGGAGTGCAGATACGCAGTATTTT
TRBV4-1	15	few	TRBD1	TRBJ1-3	CASRGDRNSGNTIYF	TGCGCCAGCAGGGGGGACAGGAACTCTGGAAACACCATATATTTT
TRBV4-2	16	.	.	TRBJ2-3	CASSQEEAGRPDTQYF	TGTGCCAGCAGCCAAGAAGAAGCGGGCCGACCAGATACGCAGTATTTT
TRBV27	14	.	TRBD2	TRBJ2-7	CASRPSGRSYEQYF	TGTGCCAGCCGACCTAGCGGCAGGTCCTACGAGCAGTACTTC
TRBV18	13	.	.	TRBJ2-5	CASSPRGQETQYF	TGTGCCAGCTCACCAAGGGGCCAAGAGACCCAGTACTTC
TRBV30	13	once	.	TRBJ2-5	CAWSVRVRETQYF	TGTGCCTGGAGTGTCCGGGTTAGGGAGACCCAGTACTTC
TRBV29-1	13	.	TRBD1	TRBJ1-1	CSVIRDRGTEAFF	TGCAGCGTTATCAGGGACAGGGGGACTGAAGCTTTCTTT
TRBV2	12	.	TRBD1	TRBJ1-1	CASGTGEPEAFF	TGTGCCAGCGGAACAGGGGAACCTGAAGCTTTCTTT
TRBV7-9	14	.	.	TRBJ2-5	CASSLAGGGETQYF	TGTGCCAGCAGCTTAGCGGGAGGGGGAGAGACCCAGTACTTC
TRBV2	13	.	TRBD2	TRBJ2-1	CASSAGDYNEQFF	TGTGCCAGCAGCGCGGGGGATTACAATGAGCAGTTCTTC
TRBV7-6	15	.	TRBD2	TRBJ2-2	CASSSPGTRTRELFF	TGTGCCAGCAGCTCCCCCGGGACTAGAACTCGGGAGCTGTTTTTT
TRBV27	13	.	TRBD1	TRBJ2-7	CASRRQGSDEQYF	TGTGCCAGCAGACGACAGGGTTCCGACGAGCAGTACTTC
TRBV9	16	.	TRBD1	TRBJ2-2	CASSEVSKGASGELFF	TGTGCCAGCAGCGAAGTTAGTAAGGGGGCCTCCGGGGAGCTGTTTTTT
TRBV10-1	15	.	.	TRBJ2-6	CASSENGAGANVLTF	TGCGCCAGCAGTGAAAACGGGGCTGGGGCCAACGTCCTGACTTTC
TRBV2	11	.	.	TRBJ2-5	CASSTGETQYF	TGTGCCAGCAGTACGGGGGAGACCCAGTACTTC
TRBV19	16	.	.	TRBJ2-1	CASSIVRLGSYNEQFF	TGTGCCAGTAGTATAGTGCGGCTAGGCTCCTACAATGAGCAGTTCTTC
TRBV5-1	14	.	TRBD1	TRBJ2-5	CASSLLQGQETQYF	TGCGCCAGCAGCTTGCTACAGGGGCAAGAGACCCAGTACTTC
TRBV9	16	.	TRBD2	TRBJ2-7	CASSPTGTSGYYEQYF	TGTGCCAGCAGCCCCACCGGGACTAGCGGTTACTACGAGCAGTACTTC
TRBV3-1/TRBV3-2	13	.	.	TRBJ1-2	CASSQTTENGYTF	TGTGCCAGCAGCCAAACGACTGAGAATGGCTACACCTTC
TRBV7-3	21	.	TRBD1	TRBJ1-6	CASSARAKDRSKGSYNSPLHF	TGTGCCAGCTCAGCCCGGGCGAAGGACAGGTCGAAGGGCTCCTATAATTCACCCCTCCACTTT
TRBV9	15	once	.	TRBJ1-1	CASSVGGNLNTEAFF	TGTGCCAGCAGCGTAGGCGGGAACTTGAACACTGAAGCTTTCTTT
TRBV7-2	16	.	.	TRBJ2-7	CASSPRRSGSHREQYF	TGTGCCAGCAGCCCCCGACGTAGCGGATCCCACAGAGAGCAGTACTTC
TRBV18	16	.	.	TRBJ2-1	CASSRNVGTLHNEQFF	TGTGCCAGCTCACGCAATGTCGGGACACTTCACAATGAGCAGTTCTTC
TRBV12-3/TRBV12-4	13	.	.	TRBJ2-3	CASSSGITDTQYF	TGTGCCAGCAGTTCAGGGATAACAGATACGCAGTATTTT
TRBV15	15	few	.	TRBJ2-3	CATSRDRVRGDTQYF	TGTGCCACCAGCAGAGATCGAGTAAGGGGAGATACGCAGTATTTT
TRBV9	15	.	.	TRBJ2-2	CASSVGGAPTGELFF	TGTGCCAGCAGCGTAGGAGGGGCCCCCACCGGGGAGCTGTTTTTT
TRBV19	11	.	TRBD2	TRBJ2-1	CASSPGGEQFF	TGTGCCAGTAGTCCGGGAGGTGAGCAGTTCTTC
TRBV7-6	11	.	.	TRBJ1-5	CASSPNQPQHF	TGTGCCAGCAGCCCCAATCAGCCCCAGCATTTT
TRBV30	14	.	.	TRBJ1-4	CAWGGAATNEKLFF	TGTGCCTGGGGGGGGGCTGCAACTAATGAAAAACTGTTTTTT
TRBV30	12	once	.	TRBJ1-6	CAWTGVSSPLHF	TGTGCCTGGACAGGGGTTAGTTCACCCCTCCACTTT
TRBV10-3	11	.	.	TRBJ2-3	CAISETDTQYF	TGTGCCATCAGTGAAACGGATACGCAGTATTTT
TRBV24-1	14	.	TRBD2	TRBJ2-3	CATSDERERNTQYF	TGTGCCACCAGTGATGAGCGGGAGCGAAATACGCAGTATTTT
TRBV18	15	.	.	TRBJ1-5	CASSPPPAANQPQHF	TGTGCCAGCTCACCACCGCCAGCGGCGAATCAGCCCCAGCATTTT
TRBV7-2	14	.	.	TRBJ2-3	CASSSLWGRLTQYF	TGTGCCAGCAGCTCGCTCTGGGGCCGCCTTACGCAGTATTTT
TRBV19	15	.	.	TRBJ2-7	CASRQGTSHTYEQYF	TGTGCCAGTCGGCAGGGCACATCCCATACCTACGAGCAGTACTTC
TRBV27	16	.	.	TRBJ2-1	CASSHRDGYSRNEQFF	TGTGCCAGCAGTCACCGCGACGGCTACTCGCGGAATGAGCAGTTCTTC
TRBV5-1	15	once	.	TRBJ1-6	CASSLTGILNSPLHF	TGCGCCAGCAGCCTGACCGGGATTCTAAATTCACCCCTCCACTTT
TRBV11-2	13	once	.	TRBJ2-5	CASSLKGAETQYF	TGTGCCAGCAGCTTAAAGGGAGCAGAGACCCAGTACTTC
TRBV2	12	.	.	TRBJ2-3	CATGTETDTQYF	TGTGCCACCGGGACCGAGACAGATACGCAGTATTTT
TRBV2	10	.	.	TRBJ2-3	CASSKDTQYF	TGTGCCAGCAGTAAAGATACGCAGTATTTT
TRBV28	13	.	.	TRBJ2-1	CASRRPGIDEQFF	TGTGCCAGCAGACGTCCGGGGATTGATGAGCAGTTCTTC